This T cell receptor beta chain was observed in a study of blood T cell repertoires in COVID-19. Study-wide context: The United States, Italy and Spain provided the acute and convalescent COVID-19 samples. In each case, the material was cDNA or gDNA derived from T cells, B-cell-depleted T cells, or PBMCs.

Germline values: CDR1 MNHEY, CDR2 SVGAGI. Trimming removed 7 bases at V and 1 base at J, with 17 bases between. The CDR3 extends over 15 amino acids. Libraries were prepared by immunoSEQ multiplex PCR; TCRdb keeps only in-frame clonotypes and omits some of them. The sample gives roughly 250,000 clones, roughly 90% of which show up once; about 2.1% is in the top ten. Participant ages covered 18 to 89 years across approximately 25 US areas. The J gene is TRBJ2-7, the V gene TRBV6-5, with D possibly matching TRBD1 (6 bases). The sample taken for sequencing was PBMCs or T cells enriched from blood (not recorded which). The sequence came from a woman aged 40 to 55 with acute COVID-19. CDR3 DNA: TGTGCCAGCATTACCGGGACACTCGGATCCTACGAGCAGTACTTC. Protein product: CASITGTLGSYEQYF.